This TCR beta chain is from a study of T cell clonotyping in hematopoietic cell transplantation. Blood collection times were about day -28 and days 30, 100, 180 posttransplant. Notes on the study in general: At the given depth, recipient repertoires were over 95% de novo clonotypes. Higher Inverse Simpson Index values in graft donor and pretransplant recipient predicted broader posttransplant TCR diversity. Recipient TCR diversity dropped after transplant; expanded clonotypes rose from day 30 to 180.

This clone was seen only a few times. Its specificity is not known. Germline V gene sequence: CDR1 MNHEY, CDR2 SMNVEV (reference sequence). The CDR3 runs 14 residues. With 5 bases removed from V and 2 bases from J, the gap between germline ends came to 11 bases. Here immunoSEQ multiplex PCR was the method, and the copy in TCRdb shows in-frame clones only, minus some. The sample consists of about 29,000 clones, around 90% of them appearing once. The chain uses TRBV27 and TRBJ2-3; maybe TRBD1 (5 bases). Sequencing used PBMCs, obtained 100 days after allogeneic stem cell transplant. The sequence derives from a female patient between 50 and 59 years old who had an allogeneic stem cell transplant from a related donor, so the T cells may come from the graft donor. Some clones in this sample may be carry-over from other donors' samples. CDR3: CASSTGHSTDTQYF. CDR3 in DNA: TGTGCCAGCAGTACAGGACATTCCACAGATACGCAGTATTTT.